The rows below give T cell receptor beta chains drawn from one sample of a study of T cell responses to AZD1222 COVID-19 vaccine. Method: immunoSEQ multiplex PCR; TCRdb's copy keeps in-frame clones and lacks some. The sample records roughly 120,000 clones, around 90% being singletons. Sample: peripheral blood, taken 28 days after the second AZD1222 dose. Receptors were obtained from an adult who received the AZD1222 COVID-19 vaccine. The CDR3 runs from the conserved cysteine through the conserved F or W.

>TRBV28|TRBJ1-2
CASSLEQVHGYTF
>TRBV29-1|TRBJ1-2
CSARGGYGYTF
>TRBV7-2|TRBJ1-2
CASSKEQGSGYTF
>TRBV5-4|TRBJ2-2
CASSPGEDTGELFF
>TRBV28|TRBJ1-5
CASSQGQAANQPQHF
>TRBV7-2|TRBJ1-3
CASSSRQGAGNTIYF
>TRBV7-3|TRBJ2-1
CASSLEGKSYNEQFF
>TRBV19|TRBJ1-3
CASSPGVGNTIYF
>TRBV19|TRBJ2-5
CASSIPTGTQETQYF
>TRBV4-1|TRBJ2-1
CASSQVGLAGNEQFF
>TRBV30|TRBJ1-6
CAWSARGVVISPLHF
>TRBV10-3|TRBJ2-1
CAISVKNYNEQFF
>TRBV7-9|TRBJ2-6
CASSFRDRSSGANVLTF
>TRBV19|TRBJ2-3
CASSSHPGLRVGTDTQYF
>TRBV9|TRBJ1-2
CASSPSQGVYTF
>TRBV10-2|TRBJ2-2
CATSGTSGVRGTGELFF
>TRBV7-2|TRBJ2-5
CASSLGLAVETQYF
>TRBV28|TRBJ1-1
CASSFAVTAEAFF
>TRBV6-5|TRBJ1-2
CASRTGRGYTF
>TRBV29-1|TRBJ2-4
CSVGDSPAKNIQYF
>TRBV9|TRBJ2-7
CASSAGQFGYEQYF
>TRBV11-2|TRBJ1-3
CASSLEPSGNTIYF
>TRBV28|TRBJ2-3
CASSLRSTDTQYF
>TRBV30|TRBJ2-7
CAWSGSSGGVYEQYF